This T cell receptor (beta chain) was identified in a study of T cells after posttransplantation cyclophosphamide. Only in-frame clones appear in the TCRdb table, and some are missing; sequencing was by immunoSEQ multiplex PCR. The sample has 21,000 or so clones; roughly 98% are singletons. Sequencing was carried out using naive CD8+ T cells sorted from PBMCs. This receptor was obtained from a man aged 40-49 years in good health, CMV-negative, and a related stem cell transplant donor.

The CDR3 protein is CASGGDYNEQFF. The DNA for the CDR3 is TGTGCCAGCGGAGGGGATTACAATGAGCAGTTCTTC. The rearrangement joins TRBV19 to TRBJ2-1, with D tentatively TRBD2 (6 bases). Germline lookup yields CDR1 LNHDA and CDR2 SQIVND (reference sequence). Trimming cost V 9 bases and J 4 bases, with 10 bases left between them. The CDR3 is made up of 12 amino acids.